Following are 11 T cell receptor beta chains from one sample sequenced in a study of cytomegalovirus exposure and HLA in healthy donors. Vbeta (60) and Jbeta (13) primers were used in the PCR. Here immunoSEQ multiplex PCR was the method, and the copy in TCRdb shows in-frame clones only, minus some. This table holds approximately 130,000 clones, 75% to 90% found once. Input material: PBMCs. Receptors originate from a woman in her 30s in good health and CMV-seropositive.

This chain connects TRBV7-8 to TRBJ2-7; 8 nucleotides line up with TRBD1. J was trimmed by 5 bases and V by 5 bases; bases with no gene match: 11. This CDR3 comprises 15 residues. Germline CDR1 reads SGHVS; CDR2 reads FQNEAQ. CDR3 residues: CASSAGQGARDEQYF. CDR3 coding DNA: TGTGCCAGCAGCGCAGGACAGGGCGCAAGGGACGAGCAGTACTTC.

V and J are TRBV5-4 and TRBJ2-2; 12 bases match TRBD2. Germline V lookup: CDR1 SGHNT, CDR2 YYREEE (reference sequence). The CDR3 is 16 amino acids. V lost 2 bases, J lost 7 bases, and 6 bases stayed unmatched. CDR3 DNA sequence: TGTGCCAGCAGCTTTCTAGCGGGAGGGTTCGGCGGGGAGCTGTTTTTT. It specifies CASSFLAGGFGGELFF.

The chain couples TRBV6-1 to TRBJ1-2; possible D gene TRBD1, 5 bases. The V end was cut by 1 base, the J end by 3 bases, with 9 bases between. CDR1 and CDR2 from the germline V gene are MNHNS and SASEGT. The CDR3 sequence is 14 residues long. The DNA for the CDR3 is TGTGCCAGCAGTGAAGGGGAAGGGGACTATGGCTACACCTTC. It encodes CASSEGEGDYGYTF.

The chain recombines TRBV6-5 with TRBJ1-6; a weak D match, TRBD1 (6 bases). V dropped 4 bases and J dropped 7 bases, with 17 bases sitting between them. This CDR3 has 16 amino acids. Per the germline V gene, CDR1 is MNHEY and CDR2 is SVGAGI. CDR3 residues: CASSFSRGGENSPLHF. The CDR3 nucleotides read TGTGCCAGCAGTTTCTCACGAGGGGGGGAGAATTCACCCCTCCACTTT.

The genes are TRBV28 and TRBJ2-1, with 8 nucleotides matching TRBD1. Germline V gives CDR1 MDHEN, CDR2 SYDVKM. The CDR3 is 12 residues long. V lost 3 bases, J lost 13 bases, and 5 bases stayed unmatched. The CDR3 nucleotides are TGTGCCAGCAGTTTCGGACAGGGCCCTCAGTTCTTC. It yields the protein CASSFGQGPQFF.

V usage is TRBV5-6 and J usage is TRBJ1-5, with TRBD1 matching 7 bases. With 2 bases clipped from V and 0 bases from J, the junction kept 8 bases outside the gene matches. Looked up from germline, CDR1 is SGHDT and CDR2 is YYEEEE. The length of the CDR3 is 17 residues. The CDR3 DNA reads as TGTGCCAGCAGCTTAGGGGGACAGCCCTATAGCAATCAGCCCCAGCATTTT. It yields the protein CASSLGGQPYSNQPQHF.

The chain links TRBV28 to TRBJ1-1, with 9 nucleotides matching TRBD1. The CDR3 contains 16 residues. CDR1 and CDR2 from the germline V gene are MDHEN and SYDVKM. V dropped 8 bases and J dropped 6; count of bases not matched to a gene: 16. In nucleotides, the CDR3 is TGTGCCAGCTACGTTTCCTCCGGGACAGGGTCCGCTGAAGCTTTCTTT. Translated, it gives CASYVSSGTGSAEAFF.

The chain employs TRBV4-2 and TRBJ1-2; TRBD1 matches at 9 bases. Per the germline V gene, CDR1 is LGHNA and CDR2 is YNFKEQ. The trim removed 0 bases at V and 6 bases at J, leaving 5 bases unmatched. The CDR3 consists of 15 residues. The CDR3 reads CASSQEWDRENGYTF. The CDR3 coding sequence is TGTGCCAGCAGCCAAGAATGGGACAGGGAGAATGGCTACACCTTC.

The chain carries TRBV10-1 and TRBJ2-3; no reliable D call. The V end was cut by 2 bases, the J end by 4 bases, with 10 bases between. This CDR3 contains 14 residues. Germline values: CDR1 WNHNN, CDR2 SYGVQD (reference sequence). The CDR3 region is CASSEGLSADTQYF. DNA for the CDR3: TGCGCCAGCAGTGAGGGCCTCAGCGCAGATACGCAGTATTTT.

The rearrangement uses TRBV7-3 and TRBJ2-3, with 12 positions matching TRBD2. This CDR3 is 14 amino acids long. Looked up from germline, CDR1 is SGHTA and CDR2 is FQGTGA. After removal of 5 bases from V and 7 bases from J, the junction contained 4 bases not matched to a gene. The DNA of the CDR3 is TGTGCCAGCAGCCAGACTAGCGGGGGAAATACGCAGTATTTT. Translating it yields CASSQTSGGNTQYF. Filled out from reference TRBV7-3 and TRBJ2-3, the complete variable domain reads GAGVSQTPSNKVTEKGKYVELRCDPISGHTALYWYRQSLGQGPEFLIYFQGTGAADDSGLPNDRFFAVRPEGSVSTLKIQRTERGDSAVYLCASSQTSGGNTQYFGPGTRLTVL.

The rearrangement uses TRBV10-3 and TRBJ2-1; TRBD2 aligns across 15 bases. Germline CDR1 ENHRY, CDR2 SYGVKD. This CDR3 contains 16 residues. Trimming at V came to 2 bases and at J to 8 bases, leaving 4 bases not matched to a gene. This CDR3 is CAISEGLAGGSDEQFF. For the CDR3, the DNA is TGTGCCATCAGTGAGGGACTAGCGGGAGGGAGCGATGAGCAGTTCTTC.